A single T cell receptor beta chain is shown here with its context. Antigen: not known. This record belongs to a study of cytomegalovirus exposure and HLA in healthy donors. CDR3 length: 14 residues. The germline V gene has CDR1 SGDLS and CDR2 YYNGEE. With V trimmed by 5 bases and J by 5 bases, 6 bases remained unmatched. Overall study results and limits: Another analysis was done later, and it associated roughly 15,000 TCR beta sequences with HLA alleles at 0.05 false discovery rate. The classifier reportedly diagnosed cytomegalovirus status with high specificity and sensitivity. There were some public TCRs occurring in many donors, but most TCR sequences were rare.

The PCR made use of 60 Vbeta and 13 Jbeta primers. Assay used: immunoSEQ multiplex PCR; TCRdb lists only in-frame clones, some missing. The sample has some 120,000 clones, 55% to 80% seen once. The rearrangement links TRBV9 to TRBJ2-5, with 10 nucleotides matching TRBD1. The origin of this receptor is a woman aged 30 to 39 in good health and CMV-seronegative. What was sequenced was PBMCs. CDR3 bases: TGTGCCAGCAGTCCGACAGGGGGCTTGGAGACCCAGTACTTC. This codes for CASSPTGGLETQYF.